The 30 T cell receptor beta chains below were found in one sample sequenced in a study of T-cell memory formation after mild COVID-19. TCRdb reprocessed the 5' RACE reads via MiXCR and lists one record per CDR3 protein. The sample has roughly 100,000 distinct CDR3 sequences; around 11% are singletons. Sequences were obtained from PBMCs or a T cell subset sorted from them (not recorded which). Receptors originate from an adult woman who had mild COVID-19 (a few samples of this study predate the infection). Cell type and time point are not known.

This clonotype has just a few counts. The chain recombines TRBV5-1 with TRBJ2-7, with 8 bases matching TRBD1. The trim removed 2 bases at V and 7 bases at J, leaving 11 bases unmatched. Germline V lookup: CDR1 SGHRS, CDR2 YFSETQ. This CDR3 is built from 15 residues. The CDR3 spells CASSFRQGTPTEQYF. The CDR3 coding sequence is TGCGCCAGCAGCTTTCGACAGGGGACCCCTACGGAGCAGTACTTC.

The genes are TRBV7-6 and TRBJ2-4, with no clear D. V lost 1 base, J lost 2 bases, and 15 bases lay in between. The CDR3 sequence is 17 residues long. Germline V CDR1 and CDR2: SGHVS, FNYEAQ. CDR3 sequence (DNA): TGTGCCAGCAGCTTAGAGTCAGGCCCCGTAACCAAAAACATTCAGTACTTC. Translated, it gives CASSLESGPVTKNIQYF.

In this sample, this clonotype turned up a few times. The chain has TRBV29-1 and TRBJ2-2; D gene unclear. CDR3 length: 12 residues. Germline CDR1 and CDR2: SQVTM and ANQGSEA. Between the trimmed V and J ends, which lost 1 base and 4 bases, there was a span of 4 bases. CDR3 bases: TGCAGCGTTGAAGCCCCCACCGGGGAGCTGTTTTTT. Its protein product is CSVEAPTGELFF.

The chain carries TRBV5-5 and TRBJ2-1, with 10 bases lining up with TRBD2. After removal of 0 bases from V and 6 bases from J, the junction contained 6 bases not matched to a gene. This CDR3 region has 16 residues. Germline V lookup: CDR1 SGHKS, CDR2 YYEKEE (reference sequence). The CDR3 region has the DNA TGTGCCAGCAGCTTGGATCTAGCGGGGGACCCCAATGAGCAGTTCTTC. It codes for CASSLDLAGDPNEQFF.

The chain joins TRBV7-9 to TRBJ2-5; D is unclear. This CDR3 is built from 14 residues. Trimming shortened V by 4 bases and J by 1 base, and 10 bases separated the two germline ends. Germline CDR1 and CDR2: SEHNR and FQNEAQ (reference sequence). The CDR3 DNA follows: TGTGCCAGCAGCTCTAGGGATCCCCAAGAGACCCAGTACTTC. It specifies CASSSRDPQETQYF.

This chain uses TRBV24-1 with TRBJ2-2; perhaps D is TRBD1 or TRBD2 (6 bases each). Per the germline V gene, CDR1 is KGHDR and CDR2 is SFDVKD. V was cut by 3 bases and J by 6 bases, with 25 bases left in between. This CDR3 is built from 19 residues. As DNA, the CDR3 is TGTGCCACCAGTGATATGGCCGGGACAACGGGGGCAGGGGCCGGGGAGCTGTTTTTT. It encodes CATSDMAGTTGAGAGELFF.

This clonotype was found a few times. This chain uses TRBV4-3 with TRBJ2-7, with D unresolved. Per the germline V gene, CDR1 is LGHNA and CDR2 is YSLEER. The CDR3 contains 18 residues. The V gene lost 2 bases and the J gene lost 0 bases, with 20 bases spanning the gap. The CDR3 DNA sequence: TGCGCCAGCAGCCAATCCAGGCGTGTCAGTGGGATCTCCTACGAGCAGTACTTC. It codes for CASSQSRRVSGISYEQYF.

J is TRBJ1-2 and V is TRBV13; D is possibly TRBD1 (5 bases). The CDR3 contains 13 residues. The germline CDR1 and CDR2 sequences are PRHDT and FYEKMQ (reference sequence). V lost 6 bases and J 3 bases, leaving 11 bases between the germline ends. The CDR3 DNA reads as TGTGCCAGCAGTGCTCGGGGCGACTATGGCTACACCTTC. Translating gives CASSARGDYGYTF.

This chain connects TRBV2 to TRBJ1-1; weak D call: TRBD1 (5 bases). There are 16 residues in the CDR3. From germline, CDR1 is SNHLY and CDR2 FYNNEI. V was trimmed by 5 bases and J by 0 bases, leaving 16 bases between them. The CDR3 reads CASSLGPGRVNTEAFF. The CDR3 bases are TGTGCCAGCAGTCTAGGACCAGGCAGGGTGAACACTGAAGCTTTCTTT.

This clonotype has only a few counts. The genes are TRBV12-3 or TRBV12-4 and TRBJ2-5; TRBD2 agrees at 10 bases. With 3 bases clipped from V and 3 bases from J, the junction kept 4 bases outside the gene matches. The CDR3 is 15 amino acids. CDR3 coding DNA: TGTGCCAGCAGTTTCTCTACTAGCGGGAAAGAGACCCAGTACTTC. Its translation is CASSFSTSGKETQYF.

The rearrangement links TRBV14 to TRBJ2-1; 14 bases line up with TRBD2. The CDR3 extends over 16 amino acids. Germline values: CDR1 SGHDN, CDR2 FVKESK. V trimming: 4 bases; J trimming: 8 bases; junction bases outside the gene matches: 7. For the CDR3, the DNA is TGTGCCAGCAGCCCTGGGACTAGCGGGAGTTGGGATGAGCAGTTCTTC. The encoded protein is CASSPGTSGSWDEQFF. Combining the CDR3 with reference TRBV14 and TRBJ2-1 gives the whole variable domain EAGVTQFPSHSVIEKGQTVTLRCDPISGHDNLYWYRRVMGKEIKFLLHFVKESKQDESGMPNNRFLAERTGGTYSTLKVQPAELEDSGVYFCASSPGTSGSWDEQFFGPGTRLTVL.

This clonotype came up many times. The rearrangement uses TRBV5-1 and TRBJ2-2, with D possibly matching TRBD2 (5 bases). The CDR3 consists of 16 residues. The germline V gene encodes CDR1 SGHRS and CDR2 YFSETQ. The ends were cut back, 5 bases at V and 2 bases at J, with 16 bases in the middle. The DNA for the CDR3 is TGCGCCAGCAGTTCCCCCTCTAGCCCCAACACCGGGGAGCTGTTTTTT. Amino acid sequence: CASSSPSSPNTGELFF.

This clonotype was observed a handful of times. The chain joins TRBV9 to TRBJ2-7; no clear D gene. The V gene lost 0 bases and the J gene lost 1 base, with 11 bases spanning the gap. Germline CDR1 and CDR2: SGDLS and YYNGEE. The length of the CDR3 is 15 residues. CDR3 bases: TGTGCCAGCAGCGTAGCGTCGGGCACTTCCTACGAGCAGTACTTC. Residues: CASSVASGTSYEQYF. The full variable domain, in which reference TRBV9 and TRBJ2-7 provide the parts outside the CDR3, is DSGVTQTPKHLITATGQRVTLRCSPRSGDLSVYWYQQSLDQGLQFLIQYYNGEERAKGNILERFSAQQFPDLHSELNLSSLELGDSALYFCASSVASGTSYEQYFGPGTRLTVT.

This clonotype was observed many times. The chain has TRBV7-9 and TRBJ2-1; D unclear. V was trimmed by 1 base and J by 7 bases, leaving 5 bases between them. This CDR3 has 12 residues. Germline-derived CDR1 and CDR2 are SEHNR and FQNEAQ (reference sequence). CDR3 sequence reads: CASSLVPNEQFF. The CDR3 coding sequence is TGTGCCAGCAGCTTAGTGCCGAATGAGCAGTTCTTC.

This chain uses TRBV10-3 with TRBJ2-1, with 11 bases matching TRBD2. The germline V gene has CDR1 ENHRY and CDR2 SYGVKD. With V trimmed by 4 bases and J by 4 bases, 12 bases remained unmatched. The CDR3 covers 18 residues. This chain's CDR3 is CAISGASPGLAVYNEQFF. The CDR3 nucleotides read TGTGCCATCAGTGGGGCATCACCGGGACTAGCGGTATACAATGAGCAGTTCTTC.

The sample holds many counts of this clonotype. V usage is TRBV7-9 and J usage is TRBJ2-7; TRBD2 matches 10 bases. The CDR3 has 20 amino acids. CDR1 is SEHNR and CDR2 is FQNEAQ in the germline V gene (reference sequence). V lost 3 bases to trimming and J lost 2 bases; unmatched junction nucleotides: 19. The CDR3 region is CASSLGPEVSGGRRPYEQYF. Written as DNA, the CDR3 is TGTGCCAGCAGCTTGGGGCCAGAGGTTAGCGGGGGGCGACGTCCCTACGAGCAGTACTTC.

The chain is built from TRBV5-6 and TRBJ2-3; 11 bases are a match to TRBD2. The CDR3 loop spans 16 amino acids. V shed 3 bases and J 3 bases; nucleotides not matched to a gene: 6. Germline V gives CDR1 SGHDT, CDR2 YYEEEE. DNA of the CDR3: TGTGCCAGCAGCTATGGGACTAGCGGACGAACAGATACGCAGTATTTT. It encodes CASSYGTSGRTDTQYF.

The chain recombines TRBV2 with TRBJ2-7; D possibly corresponds to TRBD2 (6 bases). The length of the CDR3 is 12 residues. Germline-derived CDR1 and CDR2 are SNHLY and FYNNEI. Trimming removed 8 bases at V and 2 bases at J, with 10 bases between. The CDR3 nucleotides read TGTGCCAGCTTAGCGGTGGCCTACGAGCAGTACTTC. Amino acid sequence: CASLAVAYEQYF. The full variable domain, its missing parts supplied by reference TRBV2 and TRBJ2-7, is EPEVTQTPSHQVTQMGQEVILRCVPISNHLYFYWYRQILGQKVEFLVSFYNNEISEKSEIFDDQFSVERPDGSNFTLKIRSTKLEDSAMYFCASLAVAYEQYFGPGTRLTVT.

The chain couples TRBV9 to TRBJ2-6; no firm D call. The CDR3 is 18 residues long. Trimming pared 0 bases from V and 0 bases from J, leaving 13 bases between. Germline-derived CDR1 and CDR2 are SGDLS and YYNGEE. The chain's CDR3 is CASSVGGRADSGANVLTF. As DNA, the CDR3 is TGTGCCAGCAGCGTAGGGGGTAGGGCGGACTCTGGGGCCAACGTCCTGACTTTC. The full variable domain, with the rest looked up from reference TRBV9 and TRBJ2-6, is DSGVTQTPKHLITATGQRVTLRCSPRSGDLSVYWYQQSLDQGLQFLIQYYNGEERAKGNILERFSAQQFPDLHSELNLSSLELGDSALYFCASSVGGRADSGANVLTFGAGSRLTVL.

The V call is TRBV6-2 or TRBV6-3, the J call TRBJ2-2; TRBD1 is a possible D gene (6 bases). Germline CDR1 MNHEY, CDR2 SVGEGT. The CDR3 runs to 16 residues. The V gene lost 1 base and the J gene lost 4 bases, with 13 bases spanning the gap. CDR3 DNA sequence: TGTGCCAGCAGTTACTACGGACAGCCGACCACCGGGGAGCTGTTTTTT. Its translation: CASSYYGQPTTGELFF.

V usage is TRBV5-1 and J usage is TRBJ2-1; D perhaps matches TRBD2 (6 bases). Germline-derived CDR1 and CDR2 are SGHRS and YFSETQ. With 3 bases removed from V and 4 bases from J, the gap between germline ends came to 14 bases. The CDR3 spans 15 residues. CDR3 in DNA: TGCGCCAGCAGCTCCCTTAGCGGCGGTTACAATGAGCAGTTCTTC. Encoded protein: CASSSLSGGYNEQFF.

This clonotype was counted at least ten times. The gene calls are TRBV20-1 and TRBJ1-2; no definite D call. Germline V gives CDR1 DFQATT, CDR2 SNEGSKA (reference sequence). The V end lost 5 bases, the J end lost 8 bases, and 3 bases lay between the germline ends. The CDR3 totals 8 residues. The CDR3 loop is CSALGYTF. The DNA of the CDR3 is TGCAGTGCTTTAGGCTACACCTTC.

The chain combines TRBV4-1 with TRBJ2-1, with 8 positions matching TRBD1. V gave up 2 bases and J gave up 0 bases; unmatched junction bases: 0. This CDR3 is built from 15 residues. The germline gives CDR1 MGHRA, CDR2 YSYEKL. In nucleotides, the CDR3 is TGCGCCAGCAGCCAAACAGGGGGCTCCTACAATGAGCAGTTCTTC. This translates into CASSQTGGSYNEQFF.

As DNA, the CDR3 is TGCGCCAGCAGCAGGGACGACATTTTCGGCGATGAGACCCAGTACTTC. Translation: CASSRDDIFGDETQYF. The gene calls are TRBV5-1 and TRBJ2-5, with D perhaps assigned TRBD1 or TRBD2 (5 bases each). Looked up from germline, CDR1 is SGHRS and CDR2 is YFSETQ. Trimming stripped 4 bases from V and 5 bases from J, with 21 bases between. The CDR3 contains 16 residues.

This clonotype was counted a few times. The chain joins TRBV6-5 to TRBJ2-3; TRBD2 matches at 7 bases. V shed 5 bases and J 2 bases; nucleotides not matched to a gene: 13. CDR3 size: 17 residues. Germline V gene lookup returns CDR1 MNHEY and CDR2 SVGAGI. The CDR3: CASSDGLEGLVTDTQYF. For the CDR3, the DNA is TGTGCCAGCAGTGACGGACTAGAGGGTCTTGTCACAGATACGCAGTATTTT.

This clonotype was seen a few times. The V gene is TRBV4-1, the J gene TRBJ2-7; 9 nucleotides align to TRBD1. V gave up 7 bases and J gave up 3 bases; unmatched junction bases: 10. Germline loops: CDR1 MGHRA, CDR2 YSYEKL. The CDR3 has 15 residues. CDR3 residues: CASKAGTGSHYEQYF. In nucleotides, the CDR3 is TGCGCCAGCAAAGCCGGGACAGGGTCTCACTACGAGCAGTACTTC.

The chain uses TRBV5-1 and TRBJ2-7; unclear D gene. There are 12 residues in the CDR3. Germline-derived CDR1 and CDR2 are SGHRS and YFSETQ. Trimming stripped 3 bases from V and 2 bases from J, with 6 bases between. The CDR3 DNA reads TGCGCCAGCAGCTCCCAGACCTACGAGCAGTACTTC. The encoded protein is CASSSQTYEQYF.

The rearrangement joins TRBV7-9 to TRBJ1-2, with no clear D. The V and J ends lost 5 bases and 0 bases respectively, with 10 bases between them. This CDR3 spans 14 amino acids. Per the germline V gene, CDR1 is SEHNR and CDR2 is FQNEAQ (reference sequence). The CDR3 sequence is CASSASIANYGYTF. In DNA form, the CDR3 reads TGTGCCAGCAGCGCCTCCATAGCTAACTATGGCTACACCTTC.

The chain is built from TRBV5-1 and TRBJ2-7; D gene unclear. The germline V gene has CDR1 SGHRS and CDR2 YFSETQ. The germline V and J ends were trimmed by 0 bases and 3 bases, with 10 bases remaining between them. The CDR3 is made up of 14 amino acids. The CDR3 sequence: CASSLDVSGYEQYF. The CDR3, as DNA: TGCGCCAGCAGCTTGGATGTTAGTGGCTACGAGCAGTACTTC.

This clonotype was seen a few times. The rearrangement joins TRBV6-6 to TRBJ1-1; D possibly corresponds to TRBD1 (6 bases). This CDR3 has 16 residues. Germline CDR1 and CDR2: MNHNY and SVGAGI (reference sequence). CDR3 DNA: TGTGTCACCGTCGGGGGCGCGGTAGTAGAGGACACTGAAGCTTTCTTT. Its translation: CVTVGGAVVEDTEAFF.